Below are 30 T cell receptor beta chains sequenced from a single sample in a study of lymphopenia after photon versus proton radiotherapy. Profiled with immunoSEQ multiplex PCR; TCRdb holds only in-frame clones, not every one. The table shows around 30,000 clones, with 90% occurring only once. Here the sequenced sample was peripheral blood, taken from a patient treated with photon-based radiotherapy. The receptors originated from a woman aged 45-59 years with pancreatic cancer.

The V gene is TRBV7-3, the J gene TRBJ2-3, with 12 bases lining up with TRBD2. After removal of 5 bases from V and 5 bases from J, the junction contained 2 bases not matched to a gene. Germline V gene data show CDR1 as SGHTA and CDR2 as FQGTGA. The CDR3 loop spans 14 amino acids. The CDR3 bases are TGTGCCAGCAGCCTGGGACTAGCGGGAGATACGCAGTATTTT. It codes for CASSLGLAGDTQYF.

This chain connects TRBV18 to TRBJ2-7; tentatively, D is TRBD1 (6 bases). CDR1 is KGHSH and CDR2 is LQKENI in the germline V gene. CDR3 length: 15 residues. Trimming took off 6 bases at V and 5 bases at J, with 20 bases between the two ends. In DNA, the CDR3 is TGTGCCAGCTCTCCAGTACACTTGGACAGAGACGAGCAGTACTTC. Protein product: CASSPVHLDRDEQYF.

This clone occurred once. This chain uses TRBV11-2 with TRBJ1-1; a possible D gene is TRBD1 (5 bases). The CDR3 covers 14 residues. Trimming removed 2 bases at V and 3 bases at J, with 10 bases between. From germline, CDR1 is SGHAT and CDR2 FQNNGV. In nucleotides, the CDR3 is TGTGCCAGCAGCTTAAGACAGACCTACACTGAAGCTTTCTTT. This encodes CASSLRQTYTEAFF. Full variable domain (outside the CDR3, taken from reference TRBV11-2 and TRBJ1-1): EAGVAQSPRYKIIEKRQSVAFWCNPISGHATLYWYQQILGQGPKLLIQFQNNGVVDDSQLPKDRFSAERLKGVDSTLKIQPAKLEDSAVYLCASSLRQTYTEAFFGQGTRLTVV.

The chain uses TRBV7-2 and TRBJ2-1, with D uncertain. This CDR3 region has 14 residues. Germline values: CDR1 SGHTA, CDR2 FQGNSA. Trimming took off 6 bases at V and 4 bases at J, with 13 bases between the two ends. CDR3 loop: CASRQGWQYNEQFF. The DNA of the CDR3 is TGTGCCAGCAGGCAAGGGTGGCAGTACAATGAGCAGTTCTTC.

V and J are TRBV28 and TRBJ2-4; maybe TRBD1 (5 bases). The CDR3 is made up of 15 amino acids. Trimming stripped 4 bases from V and 6 bases from J, with 16 bases between. Germline values: CDR1 MDHEN, CDR2 SYDVKM. The chain's CDR3 is CASSSRVHLGNIQYF. In DNA, the CDR3 is TGTGCCAGCAGTTCCAGGGTACACCTTGGAAACATTCAGTACTTC.

The rearrangement uses TRBV30 and TRBJ2-2; TRBD1 matches 9 bases. The germline CDR1 and CDR2 sequences are GTSNPN and SVGIG (reference sequence). V shed 4 bases and J 5 bases; nucleotides not matched to a gene: 5. This CDR3 spans 14 amino acids. The CDR3 DNA is TGTGCCTGGAAATACGGGACAGGGACCGGGGAGCTGTTTTTT. Translating gives CAWKYGTGTGELFF.

The chain combines TRBV7-9 with TRBJ2-3; no clear D gene. Germline V gene data show CDR1 as SEHNR and CDR2 as FQNEAQ (reference sequence). The CDR3 sequence is 13 residues long. Trimming pared 1 base from V and 1 base from J, leaving 3 bases between. As DNA, the CDR3 is TGTGCCAGCAGCTTAGGAGGCACAGATACGCAGTATTTT. It yields the protein CASSLGGTDTQYF. The full variable domain, in which reference TRBV7-9 and TRBJ2-3 provide the parts outside the CDR3, is DTGVSQNPRHKITKRGQNVTFRCDPISEHNRLYWYRQTLGQGPEFLTYFQNEAQLEKSRLLSDRFSAERPKGSFSTLEIQRTEQGDSAMYLCASSLGGTDTQYFGPGTRLTVL.

The chain recombines TRBV10-1 with TRBJ2-2; D is possibly TRBD2 (5 bases). V lost 4 bases and J 4 bases, leaving 16 bases between the germline ends. Looked up from germline, CDR1 is WNHNN and CDR2 is SYGVQD (reference sequence). CDR3 size: 16 residues. CDR3 in DNA: TGCGCCAGCAGTGGAGTAATGGGAGCAACCACCGGGGAGCTGTTTTTT. This translates into CASSGVMGATTGELFF.

The V gene is TRBV30, the J gene TRBJ2-7; tentative D call: TRBD2 (7 bases). This CDR3 spans 14 amino acids. The V and J ends lost 3 bases and 3 bases respectively, with 15 bases between them. CDR1 GTSNPN and CDR2 SVGIG come from the germline V gene (reference sequence). The chain's CDR3 is CAWRYEGGLYEQYF. For the CDR3, the DNA is TGTGCCTGGAGGTACGAGGGGGGGCTCTACGAGCAGTACTTC. The whole variable domain, remainder taken from reference TRBV30 and TRBJ2-7, is SQTIHQWPATLVQPVGSPLSLECTVEGTSNPNLYWYRQAAGRGLQLLFYSVGIGQISSEVPQNLSASRPQDRQFILSSKKLLLSDSGFYLCAWRYEGGLYEQYFGPGTRLTVT.

The genes are TRBV19 and TRBJ1-5; TRBD1 matches at 12 bases. Looked up from germline, CDR1 is LNHDA and CDR2 is SQIVND (reference sequence). V lost 3 bases to trimming and J lost 7 bases; unmatched junction nucleotides: 4. This CDR3 spans 15 amino acids. CDR3 region: CASSIWGQGAQPQHF. The CDR3 DNA sequence: TGTGCCAGTAGTATTTGGGGACAGGGGGCGCAGCCCCAGCATTTT.

The gene calls are TRBV19 and TRBJ1-1; D is uncertain. V lost 5 bases to trimming and J lost 0 bases, with 19 bases between them. The CDR3 has 17 amino acids. Germline V gives CDR1 LNHDA, CDR2 SQIVND (reference sequence). The CDR3 DNA is TGTGCCAGTAGTTCTCACCTAGGGCGGGCCTTGAACACTGAAGCTTTCTTT. Its protein product is CASSSHLGRALNTEAFF.

The chain employs TRBV4-3 and TRBJ2-1, with D possibly being TRBD1 or TRBD2 (5 bases each). Deletions cut 3 bases from V and 4 bases from J, with 10 bases between. This CDR3 is 14 amino acids long. In germline, CDR1 is LGHNA, CDR2 YSLEER. This CDR3 is CASSQQGGYNEQFF. The CDR3 DNA is TGCGCCAGCAGCCAGCAGGGCGGGTACAATGAGCAGTTCTTC.

The chain carries TRBV5-1 and TRBJ2-5; TRBD1 matches 8 bases. Near its end, the DNA agrees better with TRBJ2-7, so the J call may be wrong. There are 16 residues in the CDR3. The V gene's germline CDR1 is SGHRS and CDR2 YFSETQ. DNA for the CDR3: TGCGCCAGCAGCTTGGCCACTGGCCAGGGGGCCAACGAGCAGTACTTC. Translating it yields CASSLATGQGANEQYF.

V gene TRBV2 combines with J gene TRBJ2-6; tentatively, D is TRBD2 (6 bases). This CDR3 is built from 18 residues. Germline CDR1 reads SNHLY; CDR2 reads FYNNEI. V dropped 5 bases and J dropped 0 bases, with 17 bases sitting between them. DNA of the CDR3: TGTGCCAGCAGTTATCCCGGCCGGGGGATCTCTGGGGCCAACGTCCTGACTTTC. Its translation is CASSYPGRGISGANVLTF.

The chain joins TRBV19 to TRBJ2-6; 10 positions agree with TRBD1. V lost 8 bases to trimming and J lost 0 bases; unmatched junction nucleotides: 13. The CDR3 has 19 amino acids. Germline V CDR1 and CDR2: LNHDA, SQIVND (reference sequence). The CDR3 loop reads CASLKSGQGINSGANVLTF. DNA of the CDR3: TGTGCCAGTCTCAAGTCGGGACAGGGGATTAACTCTGGGGCCAACGTCCTGACTTTC.

This chain connects TRBV7-9 to TRBJ1-4, with D perhaps matching TRBD1 (5 bases). Trimming removed 1 base at V and 7 bases at J, with 16 bases between. The CDR3 is 16 residues long. Germline CDR1 and CDR2: SEHNR and FQNEAQ (reference sequence). DNA of the CDR3: TGTGCCAGCAGCTTAGAAGGTGCAGGGCCAGCTGAAAAACTGTTTTTT. As protein: CASSLEGAGPAEKLFF.

This clone was recorded only once. The rearrangement links TRBV4-3 to TRBJ1-4; D gene uncertain. Trimming took off 0 bases at V and 8 bases at J, with 10 bases between the two ends. Germline V gene data show CDR1 as LGHNA and CDR2 as YSLEER. The CDR3 consists of 14 residues. The CDR3, as DNA: TGCGCCAGCAGCCAAGATCGACGGGGAGAAAAACTGTTTTTT. This codes for CASSQDRRGEKLFF.

The sample holds one count of this clone. The V gene is TRBV28, the J gene TRBJ2-7; perhaps D is TRBD1 or TRBD2 (5 bases each). V lost 1 base, J lost 10 bases, and 26 bases lay in between. Germline lookup yields CDR1 MDHEN and CDR2 SYDVKM. The length of the CDR3 is 17 residues. DNA of the CDR3: TGTGCCAGCAGTTTATCGTCCGAGGGGAGCCTTTTTCGGGATCAGTACTTC. It specifies CASSLSSEGSLFRDQYF.

The V and J genes are TRBV5-1 and TRBJ2-7, with D maybe TRBD1 (7 bases). The CDR3 covers 15 residues. From germline, CDR1 is SGHRS and CDR2 YFSETQ. V lost 0 bases, J lost 2 bases, and 12 bases lay in between. CDR3 protein: CASSLAGDRPYEQYF. The CDR3, as DNA: TGCGCCAGCAGCTTGGCGGGGGACAGACCCTACGAGCAGTACTTC.

The CDR3: CASSGAGVRNEQYF. The CDR3 DNA is TGTGCCAGCAGCGGAGCGGGAGTGAGGAACGAGCAGTACTTC. The V and J genes are TRBV6-5 and TRBJ2-7; TRBD2 aligns across 8 bases. J gave up 5 bases and V 6 bases, and 9 bases lay outside the gene matches. Germline assignment: CDR1 MNHEY and CDR2 SVGAGI. The CDR3 runs 14 residues.

The chain links TRBV7-9 to TRBJ2-3, with D hard to call. Germline V gives CDR1 SEHNR, CDR2 FQNEAQ (reference sequence). Trimming took off 1 base at V and 2 bases at J, with 7 bases between the two ends. The CDR3 runs 14 residues. The chain's CDR3 is CASSLGTNTDTQYF. The CDR3 coding sequence is TGTGCCAGCAGCTTAGGGACCAACACAGATACGCAGTATTTT.

The chain has TRBV2 and TRBJ2-6, with 8 bases lining up with TRBD2. The germline CDR1 and CDR2 sequences are SNHLY and FYNNEI. The CDR3 length is 15 residues. Trimming took 6 bases from V and 4 from J; bases not matched to a gene: 5. The CDR3 bases are TGTGCCAGCAGCGCCGGACTAGCCGGGGCCAACGTCCTGACTTTC. It specifies CASSAGLAGANVLTF.

The chain uses TRBV30 and TRBJ2-2, with D possibly TRBD1 on 6 matching bases. There are 15 residues in the CDR3. Looked up from germline, CDR1 is GTSNPN and CDR2 is SVGIG (reference sequence). Trimming shortened V by 0 bases and J by 6 bases, and 14 bases separated the two germline ends. The CDR3 nucleotides read TGTGCCTGGAGTGTACATGGGGGCTTCGCCGGGGAGCTGTTTTTT. Protein: CAWSVHGGFAGELFF.

This chain uses TRBV29-1 with TRBJ2-7; 7 bases line up with TRBD1. Trimming cost V 4 bases and J 4 bases; bases outside gene matches: 10. CDR1 is SQVTM, CDR2 ANQGSEA, per germline. CDR3 length equals 14 residues. The CDR3 DNA reads as TGCAGCGTTGCACCCCGGGACAGAGGGTACGAGCAGTACTTC. Translation gives CSVAPRDRGYEQYF.

V usage is TRBV7-6 and J usage is TRBJ1-3; a weak D match, TRBD1 (6 bases). There are 17 residues in the CDR3. The germline CDR1 and CDR2 sequences are SGHVS and FNYEAQ. V lost 4 bases and J lost 0, with 16 bases in between. CDR3 sequence: CASSSRQALSSGNTIYF. The CDR3 nucleotides are TGTGCCAGCAGCTCTAGACAGGCACTTAGCTCTGGAAACACCATATATTTT.

V usage is TRBV5-4 and J usage is TRBJ2-2; D is possibly TRBD2 (5 bases). This CDR3 contains 14 residues. V shed 1 base and J shed 5 bases, with 9 bases lying between them. Germline-derived CDR1 and CDR2 are SGHNT and YYREEE (reference sequence). CDR3 sequence reads: CASSLRGRTGELFF. The CDR3 DNA sequence: TGTGCCAGCAGCTTGCGGGGTCGAACCGGGGAGCTGTTTTTT. The entire variable domain, with the rest obtained from reference TRBV5-4 and TRBJ2-2, is as follows: ETGVTQSPTHLIKTRGQQVTLRCSSQSGHNTVSWYQQALGQGPQFIFQYYREEENGRGNFPPRFSGLQFPNYSSELNVNALELDDSALYLCASSLRGRTGELFFGEGSRLTVL.

This clone was recorded only once. The chain has TRBV5-1 and TRBJ2-7; possibly TRBD2 for D (5 bases). Trimming shortened V by 0 bases and J by 6 bases, and 22 bases separated the two germline ends. Germline V CDR1 and CDR2: SGHRS, YFSETQ. This CDR3 is 17 amino acids long. CDR3 residues: CASSLAFEAHYGGEQYF. In DNA, the CDR3 is TGCGCCAGCAGCTTGGCCTTCGAAGCGCACTATGGAGGCGAGCAGTACTTC.

J is TRBJ1-1 and V is TRBV10-2; D may be TRBD1 (5 bases). Trimming shortened V by 7 bases and J by 1 base, and 7 bases separated the two germline ends. Germline V gene lookup returns CDR1 WSHSY and CDR2 SAAADI. This CDR3 is 12 amino acids long. The CDR3 coding sequence is TGCGCCAGCAATCAGGGGAACACTGAAGCTTTCTTT. It yields the protein CASNQGNTEAFF.

The chain links TRBV7-2 to TRBJ1-1; D is unclear. The ends were cut back, 4 bases at V and 1 base at J, with 13 bases in the middle. CDR3 length: 15 amino acids. CDR1 and CDR2 (germline): SGHTA, FQGNSA. This CDR3 reads CASSSGDWRNTEAFF. In DNA, the CDR3 is TGTGCCAGCAGCTCCGGCGACTGGCGGAACACTGAAGCTTTCTTT.

The chain recombines TRBV29-1 with TRBJ2-7; perhaps TRBD1 as D (6 bases). Germline-derived CDR1 and CDR2 are SQVTM and ANQGSEA. V lost 1 base and J 3 bases, leaving 13 bases between the germline ends. The CDR3 loop spans 14 amino acids. CDR3 nucleotides: TGCAGCGTTGAAGTCCAGGACAGCATCTACGAGCAGTACTTC. Amino acid sequence: CSVEVQDSIYEQYF.